Listed below are T cell receptor beta chains from one sample, sequenced in a study of cytomegalovirus exposure and HLA in healthy donors. Libraries were prepared by immunoSEQ multiplex PCR; TCRdb keeps only in-frame clonotypes and omits some of them. The sample shows just over 150,000 clones, 65% to 85% of them seen only once. Source material: PBMCs. These receptors were obtained from a man aged 35-49 years in good health and CMV-seropositive. CDR3s include the opening cysteine and the closing phenylalanine or tryptophan. A D gene is named only where the DNA matches it firmly. Size is omitted from some rows. Given values are once, few, many or a class for expanded clones.

d_call,v_call,j_call,clone_size,cdr3_nt,cdr3_aa
TRBD1,TRBV29-1,TRBJ1-1,-,TGCAGCGTCCCCATCCACCCGACAGGGGAAGCTTTCTTT,CSVPIHPTGEAFF
TRBD2,TRBV12-5,TRBJ2-7,once,TGTGCTAGTGGTTCGGGACTAGACGGCGAGCAGTACTTC,CASGSGLDGEQYF
TRBD2,TRBV5-4,TRBJ2-1,few,TGTGCCAGCAGCTTGGATGGACTAGCGGCTACGAACAATGAGCAGTTCTTC,CASSLDGLAATNNEQFF
TRBD2,TRBV9,TRBJ2-1,-,TGTGCCAGCAGCACCCGGGGGGCGGGGGGCCCTTACAATGAGCAGTTCTTC,CASSTRGAGGPYNEQFF
-,TRBV5-1,TRBJ1-6,-,TGCGCCAGCAGACCTCGGGACACCTTGAATTCACCCCTCCACTTT,CASRPRDTLNSPLHF
-,TRBV5-4,TRBJ2-3,few,TGTGCCAGCAGCCTGATGACCGAGGGAACGCAGTATTTT,CASSLMTEGTQYF
-,TRBV7-9,TRBJ2-2,-,TGTGCCAGCAGCCCAGTGGTTGCCGGGGAGCTGTTTTTT,CASSPVVAGELFF
TRBD1,TRBV19,TRBJ1-1,-,TGTGCCAGCACTTCAGGGGGCCGGACTGAAGCTTTCTTT,CASTSGGRTEAFF
TRBD1,TRBV5-4,TRBJ1-1,-,TGTGCCAGCAGCTCTCAGAACAGGGGACCTAAAATGAACACTGAAGCTTTCTTT,CASSSQNRGPKMNTEAFF
TRBD1,TRBV2,TRBJ2-7,-,TGTGCCAGCAGCCCGGACAGGGGACCCTACGAGCAGTACTTC,CASSPDRGPYEQYF
TRBD1,TRBV2,TRBJ1-1,-,TGTGCCAGCAGTGAAAACAGGGGTACTGAAGCTTTCTTT,CASSENRGTEAFF
TRBD1,TRBV18,TRBJ2-1,-,TGTGCCAGCCGGGGGACAGGGGGGGATGAGCAGTTCTTC,CASRGTGGDEQFF
TRBD2,TRBV4-1,TRBJ2-1,-,TGCGCCAGCAGCCAAGATATGTCGGGGGGGTACAATGAGCAGTTCTTC,CASSQDMSGGYNEQFF
-,TRBV6-6,TRBJ1-2,-,TGTGCCAGCAGCCAAGGTCTGCTCGCGGATGGCTACACCTTC,CASSQGLLADGYTF
TRBD1,TRBV5-5,TRBJ2-7,-,TGTGCCAGCAGACGACAGGGTTCCTGGGGAGAGCAGTACTTC,CASRRQGSWGEQYF
-,TRBV30,TRBJ1-2,-,TGTGCCTGGAGTTTGGGAGGCTTTGGGTATGGCTACACCTTC,CAWSLGGFGYGYTF
-,TRBV7-5,TRBJ2-3,-,TGTGCCAGCACCCAGGACACAAACACAGATACGCAGTATTTT,CASTQDTNTDTQYF
-,TRBV5-4,TRBJ2-7,-,TGTGCCAGCAGCTCCTCGGGGGGCACCTACGAGCAGTACTTC,CASSSSGGTYEQYF
TRBD1,TRBV6-5,TRBJ1-2,-,TGTGCCAGCAGCCTCCGGGACAGAGGGTCTGGCTACACCTTC,CASSLRDRGSGYTF
TRBD1,TRBV25-1,TRBJ1-3,-,TGTGCCAGCAGTGCCCTAGACAGGGTCACTGGAAACACCATATATTTT,CASSALDRVTGNTIYF
-,TRBV7-9,TRBJ2-1,-,TGTGCCAGCACCAGGTTGGGCAGGGTTGATGAGCAGTTCTTC,CASTRLGRVDEQFF
TRBD2,TRBV7-9,TRBJ2-2,-,TGTGCCAGCAGCCCTCGGAGGGAGGGGACGAACACCGGGGAGCTGTTTTTT,CASSPRREGTNTGELFF
-,TRBV5-4,TRBJ1-1,-,TGTGCCAGCAGCGGGCAGGCGAACACTGAAGCTTTCTTT,CASSGQANTEAFF
TRBD2,TRBV7-3,TRBJ2-7,-,TGTGCCAGCAGCCCAGCGGGGGCCGCCTCCTACGAGCAGTACTTC,CASSPAGAASYEQYF
TRBD2,TRBV4-3,TRBJ2-1,-,TGCGCCAGCAGCCGACCCAGGGCGGGGGGCGTCGACAATGAGCAGTTCTTC,CASSRPRAGGVDNEQFF
-,TRBV18,TRBJ2-3,-,TGTGCCAGCTCACCACAGGGGAGGACAGATACGCAGTATTTT,CASSPQGRTDTQYF
-,TRBV4-2,TRBJ1-5,-,TGTGCCAGCAGCCAAGATGTAGCTTTTAGCAATCAGCCCCAGCATTTT,CASSQDVAFSNQPQHF
-,TRBV7-9,TRBJ2-6,few,TGTGCCAGCAGCTACAGGGACTCTGGGGCCAACGTCCTGACTTTC,CASSYRDSGANVLTF
-,TRBV18,TRBJ1-3,few,TGTGCCAGCTCACTTACAGACACCTCTGGAAACACCATATATTTT,CASSLTDTSGNTIYF
TRBD1,TRBV6-5,TRBJ1-2,-,TGTGCCAGCAGTTACTCTGCAGGGGGAGTCGATGGCTACACCTTC,CASSYSAGGVDGYTF
-,TRBV15,TRBJ2-5,-,TGTGCCACCAGCAGAGGCCAGGGGGAGACCCAGTACTTC,CATSRGQGETQYF
-,TRBV10-2,TRBJ2-3,few,TGCGCCAGCAGCGTCCTCTCCTCAGATACGCAGTATTTT,CASSVLSSDTQYF
-,TRBV5-4,TRBJ2-4,few,TGTGCCAGCAGCCCCGGGGTTTCCAAAAACATTCAGTACTTC,CASSPGVSKNIQYF
-,TRBV2,TRBJ1-6,-,TGTGCCAGCAGCGAAGCAAGGGGATCACCCCTCCACTTT,CASSEARGSPLHF
-,TRBV28,TRBJ1-2,few,TGTGCCAGCGTTGGGGGGGCTTATTTCAGCTATGGCTACACCTTC,CASVGGAYFSYGYTF
-,TRBV4-2,TRBJ1-4,-,TGTGCCAGCAGCTGGCTTCAGAATGAAAAACTGTTTTTT,CASSWLQNEKLFF
-,TRBV25-1,TRBJ2-3,-,TGTGCCAGCAGTGAAATGCGGGATACGCAGTATTTT,CASSEMRDTQYF
-,TRBV18,TRBJ2-5,few,TGTGCCAGCTCACCTTACACAGAAGAGACCCAGTACTTC,CASSPYTEETQYF
-,TRBV6-1,TRBJ1-3,-,TGTGCCAGCAGGCCGAGCTCTGGAAACACCATATATTTT,CASRPSSGNTIYF
TRBD1,TRBV5-4,TRBJ2-2,-,TGTGCCAGCAGTTTGGACAGGGGGTCTACCGGGGAGCTGTTTTTT,CASSLDRGSTGELFF
TRBD1,TRBV27,TRBJ2-7,-,TGTGCCAGCATACCGGGGACAGGGCAAAACGAGCAGTACTTC,CASIPGTGQNEQYF
TRBD1,TRBV2,TRBJ2-2,-,TGTGCCAGCAGGGGGACAGGGACGAGCGGGGAGCTGTTTTTT,CASRGTGTSGELFF
-,TRBV18,TRBJ2-5,-,TGTGCCAGCTCACCCCGGGAAGAGACCCAGTACTTC,CASSPREETQYF
-,TRBV9,TRBJ1-3,-,TGTGCCAGCAGCGTAGGATTGGGTGACAGGCCCTCTGGAAACACCATATATTTT,CASSVGLGDRPSGNTIYF
-,TRBV4-2,TRBJ1-2,-,TGTGCCAGCAGCCAAGAAGTAGGGGGTGGCTACACCTTC,CASSQEVGGGYTF